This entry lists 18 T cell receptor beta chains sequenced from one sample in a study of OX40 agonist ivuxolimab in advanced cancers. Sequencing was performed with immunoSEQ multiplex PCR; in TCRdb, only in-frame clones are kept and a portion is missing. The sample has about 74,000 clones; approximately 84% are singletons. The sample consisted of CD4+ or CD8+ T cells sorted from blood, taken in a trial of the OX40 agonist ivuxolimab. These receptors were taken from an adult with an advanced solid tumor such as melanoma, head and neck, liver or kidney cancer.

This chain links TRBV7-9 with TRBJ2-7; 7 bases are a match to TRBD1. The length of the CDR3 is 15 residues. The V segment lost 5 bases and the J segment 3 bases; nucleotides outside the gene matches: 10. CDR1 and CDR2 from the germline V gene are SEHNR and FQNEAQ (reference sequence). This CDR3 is CASSQRLGQVYEQYF. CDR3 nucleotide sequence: TGTGCCAGCAGCCAGCGACTCGGACAGGTCTACGAGCAGTACTTC.

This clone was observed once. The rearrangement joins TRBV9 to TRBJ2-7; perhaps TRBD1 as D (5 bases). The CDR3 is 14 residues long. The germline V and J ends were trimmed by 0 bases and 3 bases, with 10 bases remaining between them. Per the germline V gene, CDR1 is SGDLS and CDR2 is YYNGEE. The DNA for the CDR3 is TGTGCCAGCAGCGTAGAACAGGTCGGCTACGAGCAGTACTTC. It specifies CASSVEQVGYEQYF.

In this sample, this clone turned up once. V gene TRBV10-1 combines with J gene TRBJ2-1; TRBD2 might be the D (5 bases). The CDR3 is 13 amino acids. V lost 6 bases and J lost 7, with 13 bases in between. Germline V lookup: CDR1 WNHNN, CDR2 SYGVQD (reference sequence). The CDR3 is CASRGGLGNEQFF. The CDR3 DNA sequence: TGCGCCAGCAGAGGAGGCCTAGGGAATGAGCAGTTCTTC.

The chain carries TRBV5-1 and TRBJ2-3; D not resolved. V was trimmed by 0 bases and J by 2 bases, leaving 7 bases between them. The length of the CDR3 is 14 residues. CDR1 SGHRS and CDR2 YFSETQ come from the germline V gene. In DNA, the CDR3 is TGCGCCAGCAGCTTGGCGGGTTACACAGATACGCAGTATTTT. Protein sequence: CASSLAGYTDTQYF. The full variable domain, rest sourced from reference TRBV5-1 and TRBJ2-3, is KAGVTQTPRYLIKTRGQQVTLSCSPISGHRSVSWYQQTPGQGLQFLFEYFSETQRNKGNFPGRFSGRQFSNSRSEMNVSTLELGDSALYLCASSLAGYTDTQYFGPGTRLTVL.

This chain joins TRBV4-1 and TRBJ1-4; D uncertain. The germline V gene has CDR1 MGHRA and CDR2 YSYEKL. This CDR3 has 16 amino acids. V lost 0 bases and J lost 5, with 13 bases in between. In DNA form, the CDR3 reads TGCGCCAGCAGCCAAGATTTTACGCTCACGAATGAAAAACTGTTTTTT. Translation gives CASSQDFTLTNEKLFF.

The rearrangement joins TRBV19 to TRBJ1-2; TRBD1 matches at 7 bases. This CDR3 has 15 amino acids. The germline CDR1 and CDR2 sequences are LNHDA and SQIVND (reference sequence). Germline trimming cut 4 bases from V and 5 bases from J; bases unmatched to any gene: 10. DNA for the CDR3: TGTGCCAGTAGTAAGTTTGCGGGACAGAGATATGGCTACACCTTC. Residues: CASSKFAGQRYGYTF.

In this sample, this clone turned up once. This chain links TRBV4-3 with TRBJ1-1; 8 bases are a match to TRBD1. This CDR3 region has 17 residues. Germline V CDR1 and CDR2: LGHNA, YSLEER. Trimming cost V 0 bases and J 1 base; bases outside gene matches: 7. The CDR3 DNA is TGCGCCAGCAGCCAAGATCGGCAGGGGGCCCGGAACACTGAAGCTTTCTTT. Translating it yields CASSQDRQGARNTEAFF.

The CDR3 spells CASSESRGSTDTQYF. Here the CDR3 DNA reads TGCGCCAGCAGTGAGTCCCGGGGCTCCACAGATACGCAGTATTTT. V is TRBV10-1 and J is TRBJ2-3, with D perhaps matching TRBD1 or TRBD2 (5 bases each). This CDR3 contains 15 residues. V lost 0 bases, J lost 2 bases, and 9 bases lay in between. The germline V gene encodes CDR1 WNHNN and CDR2 SYGVQD (reference sequence).

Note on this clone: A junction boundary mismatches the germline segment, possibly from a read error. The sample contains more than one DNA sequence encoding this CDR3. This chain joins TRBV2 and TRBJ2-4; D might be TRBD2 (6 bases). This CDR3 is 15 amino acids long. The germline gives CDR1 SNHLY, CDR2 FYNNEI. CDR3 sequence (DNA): TGTGCCAGCAGTGATCCAGCACTAGCCAAAAACATTCAGTATTTC. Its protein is CASSDPALAKNIQYF. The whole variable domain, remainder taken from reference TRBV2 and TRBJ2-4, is EPEVTQTPSHQVTQMGQEVILRCVPISNHLYFYWYRQILGQKVEFLVSFYNNEISEKSEIFDDQFSVERPDGSNFTLKIRSTKLEDSAMYFCASSDPALAKNIQYFGAGTRLSVL.

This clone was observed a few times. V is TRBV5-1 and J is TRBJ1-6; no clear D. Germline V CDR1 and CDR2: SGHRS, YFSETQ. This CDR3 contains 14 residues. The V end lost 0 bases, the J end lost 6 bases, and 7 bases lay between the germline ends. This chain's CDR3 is CASSLGSSNSPLHF. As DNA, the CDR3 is TGCGCCAGCAGCTTGGGCAGTTCTAATTCACCCCTCCACTTT. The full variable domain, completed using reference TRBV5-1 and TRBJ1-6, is KAGVTQTPRYLIKTRGQQVTLSCSPISGHRSVSWYQQTPGQGLQFLFEYFSETQRNKGNFPGRFSGRQFSNSRSEMNVSTLELGDSALYLCASSLGSSNSPLHFGNGTRLTVT.

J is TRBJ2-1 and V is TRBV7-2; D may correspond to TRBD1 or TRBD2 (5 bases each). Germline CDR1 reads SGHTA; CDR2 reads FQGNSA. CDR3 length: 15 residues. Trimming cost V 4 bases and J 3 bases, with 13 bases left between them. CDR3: CASSYRDGGYNEQFF. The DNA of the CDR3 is TGTGCCAGCAGCTATCGGGACGGAGGCTACAATGAGCAGTTCTTC.

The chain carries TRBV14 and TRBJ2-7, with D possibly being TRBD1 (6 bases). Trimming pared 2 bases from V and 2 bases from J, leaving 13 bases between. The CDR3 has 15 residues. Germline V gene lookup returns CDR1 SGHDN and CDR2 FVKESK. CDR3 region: CASSQLNRDTYEQYF. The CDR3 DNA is TGTGCCAGCAGCCAACTTAACAGGGATACCTACGAGCAGTACTTC.

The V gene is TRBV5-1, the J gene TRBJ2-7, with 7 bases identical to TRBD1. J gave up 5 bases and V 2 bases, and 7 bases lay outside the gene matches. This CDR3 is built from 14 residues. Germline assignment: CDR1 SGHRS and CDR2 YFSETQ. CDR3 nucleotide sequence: TGCGCCAGCAGCTTCTACACAGGGGCAAACGAGCAGTACTTC. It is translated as CASSFYTGANEQYF.

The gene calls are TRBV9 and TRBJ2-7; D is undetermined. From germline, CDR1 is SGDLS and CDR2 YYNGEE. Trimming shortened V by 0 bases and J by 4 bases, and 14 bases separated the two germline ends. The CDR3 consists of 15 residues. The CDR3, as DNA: TGTGCCAGCAGCGTAGGACACGTGGCTCAATACGAGCAGTACTTC. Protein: CASSVGHVAQYEQYF. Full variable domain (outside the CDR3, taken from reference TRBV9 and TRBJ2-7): DSGVTQTPKHLITATGQRVTLRCSPRSGDLSVYWYQQSLDQGLQFLIQYYNGEERAKGNILERFSAQQFPDLHSELNLSSLELGDSALYFCASSVGHVAQYEQYFGPGTRLTVT.

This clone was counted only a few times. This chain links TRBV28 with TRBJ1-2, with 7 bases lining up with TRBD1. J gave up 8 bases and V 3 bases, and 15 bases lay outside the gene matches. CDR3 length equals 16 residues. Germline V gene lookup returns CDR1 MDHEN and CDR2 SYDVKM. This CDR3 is CASSFRGQMRPRGYTF. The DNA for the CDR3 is TGTGCCAGCAGTTTCAGGGGACAGATGCGCCCGCGGGGCTACACCTTC.

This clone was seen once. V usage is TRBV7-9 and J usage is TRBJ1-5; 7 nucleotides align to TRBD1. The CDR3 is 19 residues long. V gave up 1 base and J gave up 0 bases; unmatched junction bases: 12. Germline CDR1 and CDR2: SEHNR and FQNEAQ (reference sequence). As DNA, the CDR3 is TGTGCCAGCAGCTTAGGGTTTGGAGGGGGCCAGTATAGCAATCAGCCCCAGCATTTT. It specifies CASSLGFGGGQYSNQPQHF.

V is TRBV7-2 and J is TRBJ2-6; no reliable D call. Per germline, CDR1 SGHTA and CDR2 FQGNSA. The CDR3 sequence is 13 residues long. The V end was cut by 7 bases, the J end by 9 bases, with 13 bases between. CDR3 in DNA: TGTGCCAGCACTGTAGGTGGTGGCAACGTCCTGACTTTC. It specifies CASTVGGGNVLTF.

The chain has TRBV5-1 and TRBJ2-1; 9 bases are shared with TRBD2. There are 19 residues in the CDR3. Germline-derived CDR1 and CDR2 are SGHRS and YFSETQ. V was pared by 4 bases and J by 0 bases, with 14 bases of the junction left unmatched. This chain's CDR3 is CASSVSSGGHRSSYNEQFF. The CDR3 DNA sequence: TGCGCCAGCAGCGTTTCCAGCGGGGGGCATCGTAGCTCCTACAATGAGCAGTTCTTC.